The clone carrying this T cell receptor (beta chain) was counted a single time. The antigen remains unidentified. Germline and junction disagree at one end, which may indicate a read error. These data are taken from a study of vaccination and CD4 T cells after COVID-19. The Oncomine TCR Beta short-read assay sequenced DNA from cultured CD4+ T cells. Via MiXCR, TCRdb re-called the PCR reads, giving one row per CDR3 protein. The top ten hold approximately 12% of the sample, which has some 16,000 distinct CDR3 sequences, 45% to 50% seen once. The sample's treatment: approximately 10-day PBMC culture with coronavirus spike peptide pools or control peptides (ViraFEST assay). Germline CDR1 and CDR2: SGHTA and FQGNSA. The CDR3 sequence is 15 residues long.

This clonotype was sampled from a human donor who had recovered from COVID-19. This chain connects TRBV7-2 to TRBJ2-7; 11 bases align to TRBD2. Sequencing was carried out using CD4+ T cells from blood, cultured in vitro. The DNA of the CDR3 is TGTGTCAGCAGCTTAAATAGCGGGGGGGACTACGAGCAGTACTTC. This encodes CVSSLNSGGDYEQYF.